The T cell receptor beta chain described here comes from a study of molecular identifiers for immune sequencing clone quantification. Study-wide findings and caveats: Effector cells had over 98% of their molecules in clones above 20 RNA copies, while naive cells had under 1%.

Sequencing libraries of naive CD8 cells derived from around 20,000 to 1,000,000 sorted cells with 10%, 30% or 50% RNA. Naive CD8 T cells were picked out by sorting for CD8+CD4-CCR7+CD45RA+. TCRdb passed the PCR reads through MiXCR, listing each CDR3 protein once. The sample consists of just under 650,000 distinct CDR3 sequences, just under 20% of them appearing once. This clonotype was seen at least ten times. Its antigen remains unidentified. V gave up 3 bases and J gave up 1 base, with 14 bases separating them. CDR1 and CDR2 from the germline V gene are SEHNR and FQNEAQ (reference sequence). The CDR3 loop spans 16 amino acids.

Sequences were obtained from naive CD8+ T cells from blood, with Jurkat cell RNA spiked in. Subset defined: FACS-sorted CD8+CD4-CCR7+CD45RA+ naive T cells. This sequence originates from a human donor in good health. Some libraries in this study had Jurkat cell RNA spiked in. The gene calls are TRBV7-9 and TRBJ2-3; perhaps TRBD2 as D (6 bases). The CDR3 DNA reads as TGTGCCAGCAGCTTCCAACGGGGGTTCGGCACAGATACGCAGTATTTT. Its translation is CASSFQRGFGTDTQYF.